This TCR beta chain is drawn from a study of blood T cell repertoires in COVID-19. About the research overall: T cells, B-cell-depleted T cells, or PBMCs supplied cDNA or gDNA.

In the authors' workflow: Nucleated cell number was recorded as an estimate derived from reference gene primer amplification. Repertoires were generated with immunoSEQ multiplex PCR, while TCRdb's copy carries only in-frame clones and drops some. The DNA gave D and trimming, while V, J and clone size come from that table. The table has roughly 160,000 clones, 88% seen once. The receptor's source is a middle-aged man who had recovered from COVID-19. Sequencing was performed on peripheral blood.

The CDR3 nucleotides read TGTGCCACCAGCAGAGATCGACAGGGGGGTGAAAAACTGTTTTTT. Translated, it gives CATSRDRQGGEKLFF. The gene calls are TRBV15 and TRBJ1-4; 9 nucleotides align to TRBD1. This CDR3 is built from 15 residues. Germline-derived CDR1 and CDR2 are LNHNV and YYDKDF (reference sequence). Trimming removed 0 bases from V and 7 bases from J; junction bases left unmatched: 3.